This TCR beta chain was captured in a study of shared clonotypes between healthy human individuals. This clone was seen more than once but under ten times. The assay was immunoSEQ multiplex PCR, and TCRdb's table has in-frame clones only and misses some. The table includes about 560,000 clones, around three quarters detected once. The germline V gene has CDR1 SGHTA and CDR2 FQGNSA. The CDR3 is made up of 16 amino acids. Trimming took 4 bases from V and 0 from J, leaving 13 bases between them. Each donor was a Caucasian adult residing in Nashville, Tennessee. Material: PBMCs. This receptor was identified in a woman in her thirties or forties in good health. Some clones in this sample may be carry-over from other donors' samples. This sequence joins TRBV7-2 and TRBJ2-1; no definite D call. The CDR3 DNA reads TGTGCCAGCAGCTCACGGACCAGGAGCTCCTACAATGAGCAGTTCTTC. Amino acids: CASSSRTRSSYNEQFF.